A selection of T cell receptor beta chains follows, all from one sample in a study of read filtering for tumor transcriptome and immune sequencing. MiXCR, applied by TCRdb to the reads, yields one record per CDR3 protein. The table includes about 27,000 distinct CDR3 sequences, 13% to 15% detected once. The specimen sequenced was a population of CD138-negative cells sorted from bone marrow. Receptors were obtained from a donor over 35 with multiple myeloma. The CDR3 runs from the conserved cysteine through the conserved F or W. D genes are given only for firm matches. Not every row has a clone size; where given, it reads once, few, many or a size class.

V gene	D gene	J gene	clone size	CDR3 protein	CDR3 DNA
TRBV7-9	TRBD2	TRBJ2-1	many	CASSFPASGNGNEQFF	TGTGCCAGCAGCTTCCCTGCTAGCGGGAATGGCAATGAGCAGTTCTTC
TRBV20-1	NA	TRBJ1-5	many	CSALRGQPQHF	TGCAGTGCCCTGAGGGGTCAGCCCCAGCATTTT
TRBV3-1	NA	TRBJ2-2	many	CASSQDMNTGELFF	TGTGCCAGCAGCCAAGATATGAACACCGGGGAGCTGTTTTTT
TRBV12-3/TRBV12-4	NA	TRBJ2-2	many	CASSLKGSGTGELFF	TGTGCCAGCAGTTTAAAAGGGAGCGGCACCGGGGAGCTGTTTTTT
TRBV13	NA	TRBJ2-7	many	CASSLFGYYEQYF	TGTGCCAGCAGCTTATTCGGCTACTACGAGCAGTACTTC
TRBV14	TRBD2	TRBJ2-5	many	CASSPPGGKQETQYF	TGTGCCAGCAGCCCGCCGGGGGGGAAACAAGAGACCCAGTACTTC
TRBV23-1	NA	TRBJ2-1	many	CARGTSSYNEQFF	TGCGCCAGAGGAACTAGCTCCTACAATGAGCAGTTCTTC
TRBV5-4	TRBD2	TRBJ2-7	many	CASSRELAGASEQYF	TGTGCCAGCAGTCGGGAACTAGCGGGAGCCTCCGAGCAGTACTTC
TRBV20-1	TRBD1	TRBJ1-2	many	CSATGDREGNYGYTF	TGCAGTGCTACAGGGGACAGGGAGGGGAACTATGGCTACACCTTC
TRBV18	NA	TRBJ2-3	NA	CASSPLWGPTDTQYF	TGTGCCAGCTCACCACTATGGGGCCCCACAGATACGCAGTATTTT
TRBV29-1	TRBD1	TRBJ2-5	many	CSVGQGQETQYF	TGCAGCGTTGGACAGGGCCAAGAGACCCAGTACTTC
TRBV5-6	NA	TRBJ2-5	many	CASSITGRLGETQYF	TGTGCCAGCAGCATAACAGGGCGGTTGGGGGAGACCCAGTACTTC
TRBV7-9	NA	TRBJ2-7	many	CASSSVGPWEQYF	TGTGCCAGCAGCTCAGTGGGGCCTTGGGAGCAGTACTTC
TRBV18	NA	TRBJ1-1	many	CASSPLEGTTEAFF	TGTGCCAGCTCACCACTTGAGGGAACCACTGAAGCTTTCTTT
TRBV28	NA	TRBJ1-1	medium-sized	CASSLEGQNTEAFF	TGTGCCAGCAGTTTAGAGGGGCAGAACACTGAAGCTTTCTTT
TRBV7-8	TRBD2	TRBJ2-5	many	CASSLNRAGGETQYF	TGTGCCAGCAGCTTAAATCGGGCGGGGGGAGAGACCCAGTACTTC
TRBV29-1	NA	TRBJ2-1	many	CSVDVEGAYNEQFF	TGCAGCGTTGACGTGGAGGGCGCCTACAATGAGCAGTTCTTC
TRBV7-2	NA	TRBJ2-5	many	CASSLRGIQETQYF	TGTGCCAGCAGCTTAAGGGGTATCCAAGAGACCCAGTACTTC
TRBV5-1	NA	TRBJ2-1	many	CASSLRGVTYNEQFF	TGCGCCAGCAGCTTAAGGGGCGTTACCTACAATGAGCAGTTCTTC
TRBV4-2	TRBD2	TRBJ2-1	many	CASSQEGLAGVGEQFF	TGTGCCAGCAGCCAAGAAGGACTAGCGGGAGTGGGTGAGCAGTTCTTC
TRBV4-1	NA	TRBJ2-3	NA	CASSQVMEITDTQYF	TGCGCCAGCAGCCAAGTGATGGAGATCACAGATACGCAGTATTTT
TRBV3-1	TRBD1	TRBJ2-7	NA	CASSLGQGEQYF	TGTGCCAGCAGCCTGGGACAGGGGGAGCAGTACTTC
TRBV20-1	NA	TRBJ2-3	many	CSASHPGEGADTQYF	TGCAGTGCTAGCCACCCAGGGGAAGGGGCAGATACGCAGTATTTT